This note documents a single T cell receptor (beta chain) sequence. This clone showed up just a few times. No cognate antigen has been identified for it. Within one base of it there is no much larger clone, and no base qualities were kept. The data are from a study of sequential checkpoint blockade in melanoma (dated by TCRdb to the late 2010s). In the study overall: In a 1:1 randomization, patients received either first-line nivolumab then ipilimumab (arm A) or ipilimumab then nivolumab (arm B). Maintenance nivolumab came after both trial sequences.

The CDR3 spans 15 residues, from the cysteine through the phenylalanine. Only the CDR3 portion is preserved as DNA: 45 bases, with reading frame beginning at the first base. Relative to germline, V is missing 4 bases and J is missing 7 bases, with 5 bases of the junction outside any gene match. As encoded in the germline V gene, CDR1 is SNHLY while CDR2 is FYNNEI. The immunoSEQ Assay was used to immunosequence TCRbeta CDR3 regions from genomic DNA. Before high-throughput sequencing, the genomic DNA was amplified using bias-controlled multiplex PCR. Concerning the study's data processing: To quantify the absolute abundance of each unique TCRbeta CDR3 region, the sequences were collapsed and filtered. Clonality, defined as 1 minus Pielou's evenness, was calculated using productive rearrangements only. A previously published method was used to identify clones whose frequencies were significantly greater in on-treatment samples than in baseline samples. TCRdb carries this immuneACCESS record with in-frame sequences only. Its versions omit some clonotypes, under half of them owing to an unresolved V gene in the studies checked, with the rest unexplained. For V, J and clone size, that table is used; D and trimming come from the DNA. The sample yields more than 9,000 clones; 76% were counted once. Together, the top ten hold approximately 46% of the sample.

The full study reports these points: Larger, independent patient cohorts are needed to validate the response-prediction model that combines TCR metrics and mutation burden.

Read against the paper, the sample's treatment or condition label means: randomized to nivolumab then ipilimumab (arm A) or the reverse (arm B). Prior DNA-damaging chemotherapy had not been received by any trial patient. Live CD3+CD8+ cells negative for CD19 and CD56 were sorted from thawed PBMCs on a FACS Aria II flow cytometer. CheckMate 064, a randomized, open-label phase II trial of sequential checkpoint blockade, was the source of the samples, all of which came from patients with melanoma. Peripheral blood mononuclear cells were collected by leukapheresis, purified using Ficoll-Paque, and frozen in human serum containing about 10% DMSO. Right after sorting, the blood CD3+CD8+ cells were verified to be >98% pure, and DNA extraction followed.

The TCR originated in a human donor with melanoma. This chain is built from TRBV2 and TRBJ1-5; 12 bases in between match TRBD1. The material sequenced was CD8+ T cells sorted from blood (inferred from file names), taken from a patient given nivolumab and ipilimumab in sequence. The nucleotides are TGTGCCAGCAGTGGCCCGGGACAGGGGGCCCAGCCCCAGCATTTT. This encodes CASSGPGQGAQPQHF.